This TCR beta chain comes out of a study of chemoradiotherapy in HPV16-positive cancers. Findings and caveats of the study: Candidate HPV-specific clones and E7-related TCR motifs grew in tumor during treatment.

Repertoires were sampled repeatedly during chemoradiotherapy. Germline assignment: CDR1 MNHNY and CDR2 SVGAGI (reference sequence). Trimming at V came to 0 bases and at J to 6 bases, leaving 6 bases not matched to a gene. The CDR3 runs 15 residues. Turning to this clone: Antigen: not known.

Sequencing used immunoSEQ multiplex PCR; TCRdb keeps in-frame clones, though not all of them. The sample records some 16,000 clones, roughly three quarters being singletons. This sample was taken from a patient who underwent chemoradiotherapy. The J gene is TRBJ2-7, the V gene TRBV6-6, with TRBD1 matching 9 bases. This clonotype originated in a human donor with HPV-associated anogenital cancer. The CDR3 protein is CASSYSTGQGREQYF. The CDR3 DNA sequence: TGTGCCAGCAGTTACTCTACGGGACAGGGCCGCGAGCAGTACTTC.